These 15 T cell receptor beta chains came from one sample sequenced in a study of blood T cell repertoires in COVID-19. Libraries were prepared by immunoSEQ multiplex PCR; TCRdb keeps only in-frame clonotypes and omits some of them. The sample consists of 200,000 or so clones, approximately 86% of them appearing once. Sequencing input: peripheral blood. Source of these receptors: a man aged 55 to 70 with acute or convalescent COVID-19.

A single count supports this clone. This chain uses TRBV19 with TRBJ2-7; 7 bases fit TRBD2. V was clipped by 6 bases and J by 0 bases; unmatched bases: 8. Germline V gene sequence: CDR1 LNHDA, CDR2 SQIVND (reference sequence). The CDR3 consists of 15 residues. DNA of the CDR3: TGTGCCAGTAGCCTCAGGAGGGAGGGCTCCTACGAGCAGTACTTC. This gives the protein CASSLRREGSYEQYF. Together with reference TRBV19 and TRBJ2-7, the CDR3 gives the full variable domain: DGGITQSPKYLFRKEGQNVTLSCEQNLNHDAMYWYRQDPGQGLRLIYYSQIVNDFQKGDIAEGYSVSREKKESFPLTVTSAQKNPTAFYLCASSLRREGSYEQYFGPGTRLTVT.

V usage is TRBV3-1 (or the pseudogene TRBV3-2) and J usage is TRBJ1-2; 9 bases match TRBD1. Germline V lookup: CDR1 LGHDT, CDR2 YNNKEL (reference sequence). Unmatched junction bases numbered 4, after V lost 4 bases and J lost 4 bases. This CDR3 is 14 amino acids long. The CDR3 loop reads CASSRTGGGYGYTF. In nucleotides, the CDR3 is TGTGCCAGCAGCCGAACAGGGGGCGGCTATGGCTACACCTTC.

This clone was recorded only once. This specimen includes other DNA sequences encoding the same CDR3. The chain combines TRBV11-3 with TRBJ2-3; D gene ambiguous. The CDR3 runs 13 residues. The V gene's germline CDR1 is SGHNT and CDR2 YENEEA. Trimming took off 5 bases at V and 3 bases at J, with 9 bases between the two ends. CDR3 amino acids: CASSPRVTDTQYF. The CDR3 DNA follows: TGTGCCAGCAGCCCCCGGGTAACAGATACGCAGTATTTT.

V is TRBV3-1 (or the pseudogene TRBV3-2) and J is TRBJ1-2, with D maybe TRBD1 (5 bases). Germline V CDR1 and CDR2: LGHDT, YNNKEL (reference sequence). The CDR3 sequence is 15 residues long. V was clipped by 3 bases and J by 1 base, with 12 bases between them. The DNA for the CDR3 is TGTGCCAGCAGCCATCAGGGTTTCGTTAACTATGGCTACACCTTC. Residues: CASSHQGFVNYGYTF.

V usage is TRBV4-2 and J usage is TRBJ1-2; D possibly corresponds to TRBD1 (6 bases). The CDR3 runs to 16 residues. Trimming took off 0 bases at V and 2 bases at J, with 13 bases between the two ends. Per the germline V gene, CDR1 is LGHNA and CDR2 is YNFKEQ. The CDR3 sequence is CASSQESQGLNYGYTF. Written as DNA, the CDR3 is TGTGCCAGCAGCCAAGAGTCGCAGGGGTTGAACTATGGCTACACCTTC.

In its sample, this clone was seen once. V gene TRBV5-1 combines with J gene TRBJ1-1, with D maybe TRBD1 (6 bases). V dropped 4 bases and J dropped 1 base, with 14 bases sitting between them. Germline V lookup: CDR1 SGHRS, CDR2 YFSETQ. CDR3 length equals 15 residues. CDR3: CASSKAGAANTEAFF. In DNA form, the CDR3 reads TGCGCCAGCAGCAAGGCGGGGGCCGCGAACACTGAAGCTTTCTTT.

This CDR3 is CASRLLGAGQGSYEQYF. CDR3 coding DNA: TGTGCCAGCCGGTTGTTGGGGGCGGGACAGGGCTCTTACGAGCAGTACTTC. The chain links TRBV27 to TRBJ2-7; TRBD1 matches 9 bases. V was clipped by 8 bases and J by 4 bases; unmatched bases: 18. This CDR3 is built from 17 residues. CDR1 and CDR2 (germline): MNHEY, SMNVEV (reference sequence).

The CDR3, as DNA: TGTGCCAGCAGCGCCCACACCGGACAAGAAAACACTGAAGCTTTCTTT. It translates to CASSAHTGQENTEAFF. V gene TRBV9 combines with J gene TRBJ1-1; possibly TRBD1 for D (5 bases). Trimming took 3 bases from V and 2 from J, leaving 17 bases between them. Germline V gene data show CDR1 as SGDLS and CDR2 as YYNGEE. The CDR3 runs 16 residues.

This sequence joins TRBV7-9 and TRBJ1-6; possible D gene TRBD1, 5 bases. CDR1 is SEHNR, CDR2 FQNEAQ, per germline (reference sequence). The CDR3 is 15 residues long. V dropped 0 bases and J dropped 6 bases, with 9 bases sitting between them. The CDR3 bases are TGTGCCAGCAGCTTAGCGGGGGGAATTAATTCACCCCTCCACTTT. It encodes CASSLAGGINSPLHF.

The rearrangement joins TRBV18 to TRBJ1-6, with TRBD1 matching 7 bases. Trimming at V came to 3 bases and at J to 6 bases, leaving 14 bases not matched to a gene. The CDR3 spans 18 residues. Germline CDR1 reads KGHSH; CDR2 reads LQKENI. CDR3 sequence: CASSPVDRVWLGNSPLHF. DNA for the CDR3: TGTGCCAGCTCACCCGTAGACAGGGTTTGGTTGGGTAATTCACCCCTCCACTTT.

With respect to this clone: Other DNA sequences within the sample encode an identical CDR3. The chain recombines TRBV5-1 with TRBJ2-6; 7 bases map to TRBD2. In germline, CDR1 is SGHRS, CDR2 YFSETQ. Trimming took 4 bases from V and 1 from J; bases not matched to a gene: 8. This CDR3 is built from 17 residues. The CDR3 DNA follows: TGCGCCAGCAGCCTTCGCGCGGGGGATTCTGGGGCCAACGTCCTGACTTTC. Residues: CASSLRAGDSGANVLTF.

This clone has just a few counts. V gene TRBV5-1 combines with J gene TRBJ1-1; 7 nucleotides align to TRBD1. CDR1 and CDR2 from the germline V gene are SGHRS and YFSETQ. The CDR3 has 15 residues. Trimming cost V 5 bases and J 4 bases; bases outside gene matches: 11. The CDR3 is CASRLPQGDGTEAFF. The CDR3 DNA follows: TGCGCCAGCAGGCTGCCGCAGGGGGATGGCACTGAAGCTTTCTTT. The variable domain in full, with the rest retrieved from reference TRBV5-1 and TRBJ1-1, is KAGVTQTPRYLIKTRGQQVTLSCSPISGHRSVSWYQQTPGQGLQFLFEYFSETQRNKGNFPGRFSGRQFSNSRSEMNVSTLELGDSALYLCASRLPQGDGTEAFFGQGTRLTVV.

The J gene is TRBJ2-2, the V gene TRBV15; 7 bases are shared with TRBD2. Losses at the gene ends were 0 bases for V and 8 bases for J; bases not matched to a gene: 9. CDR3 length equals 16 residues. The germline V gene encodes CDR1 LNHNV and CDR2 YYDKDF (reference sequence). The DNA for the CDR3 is TGTGCCACCAGCAGAGAAGGACTAGGGTTATTAGGGGAGCTGTTTTTT. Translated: CATSREGLGLLGELFF.

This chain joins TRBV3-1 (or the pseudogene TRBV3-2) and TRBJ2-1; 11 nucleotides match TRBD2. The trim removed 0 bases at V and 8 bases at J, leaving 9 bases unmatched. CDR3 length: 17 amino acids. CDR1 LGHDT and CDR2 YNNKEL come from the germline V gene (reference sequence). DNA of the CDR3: TGTGCCAGCAGCCAAGAAATGAGGCTAGCGGGGGGAGATGAGCAGTTCTTC. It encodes CASSQEMRLAGGDEQFF.

The CDR3 bases are TGCAGTGCTAGTCGACAGGGGGCGTGGGAGCAGTACTTC. This sequence encodes CSASRQGAWEQYF. V is TRBV20-1 and J is TRBJ2-7; TRBD1 aligns across 10 bases. The germline V gene has CDR1 DFQATT and CDR2 SNEGSKA (reference sequence). The CDR3 is 13 amino acids. V lost 3 bases, J lost 7 bases, and 6 bases stayed unmatched.